Below, 10 T cell receptor beta chains from the same sample are listed, as sequenced in a study of blood T cells in healthy people across ages. Through a sample-barcoded 5' primer and a J-beta primer mix, a second PCR was run for roughly 6 to 11 cycles. TCRdb re-called the 5' RACE reads through MiXCR, storing one row per CDR3 protein. The sample gives about 2 million distinct CDR3 sequences, 49% of which show up once; around 2.1% is in the top ten. The specimen sequenced was blood. The origin of the receptors is a woman aged 40 to 50 in good health.

V usage is TRBV7-9 and J usage is TRBJ2-7; weak D call: TRBD2 (6 bases). Germline loops: CDR1 SEHNR, CDR2 FQNEAQ (reference sequence). The CDR3 contains 14 residues. Trimming removed 1 base from V and 3 bases from J, with 10 bases in between. This CDR3 reads CASSLVGGDYEQYF. In nucleotides, the CDR3 is TGTGCCAGCAGCTTAGTAGGAGGGGACTACGAGCAGTACTTC.

The V call is TRBV14, the J call TRBJ2-5, with 10 bases lining up with TRBD2. The length of the CDR3 is 17 residues. The junction had 15 bases not matched to a gene; V was cut back by 6 bases and J by 5 bases. Germline lookup yields CDR1 SGHDN and CDR2 FVKESK. As DNA, the CDR3 is TGTGCCAGCAGTAGAAGCGGGGGGGACTCTTTTGTGGAGACCCAGTACTTC. Translated: CASSRSGGDSFVETQYF.

The V and J genes are TRBV6-1 and TRBJ2-7; D is undetermined. Germline V gene lookup returns CDR1 MNHNS and CDR2 SASEGT. This CDR3 contains 16 residues. Trimming pared 2 bases from V and 0 bases from J, leaving 14 bases between. The CDR3 nucleotides read TGTGCCAGCAGTGAATTCAAGGACCCTAGCTCCTACGAGCAGTACTTC. Protein sequence: CASSEFKDPSSYEQYF.

This chain joins TRBV2 and TRBJ2-5, with 9 bases identical to TRBD2. CDR1 SNHLY and CDR2 FYNNEI come from the germline V gene. After removal of 7 bases from V and 3 bases from J, the junction contained 9 bases not matched to a gene. The length of the CDR3 is 15 residues. CDR3 nucleotides: TGTGCCAGCATCCGCCTAGCGGGATCGAAAGAGACCCAGTACTTC. Translating it yields CASIRLAGSKETQYF. Filled out from reference TRBV2 and TRBJ2-5, the complete variable domain reads EPEVTQTPSHQVTQMGQEVILRCVPISNHLYFYWYRQILGQKVEFLVSFYNNEISEKSEIFDDQFSVERPDGSNFTLKIRSTKLEDSAMYFCASIRLAGSKETQYFGPGTRLLVL.

Only a few counts were recorded for this clonotype. The genes are TRBV12-3 or TRBV12-4 and TRBJ1-2, with unresolved D. The CDR3 runs to 12 residues. Between the trimmed V and J ends, which lost 4 bases and 7 bases, there was a span of 10 bases. CDR3 loop: CASSYGTLGYTF. Written as DNA, the CDR3 is TGTGCCAGCAGTTACGGAACGCTTGGCTACACCTTC.

V gene TRBV6-2 or TRBV6-3 combines with J gene TRBJ1-2; D might be TRBD1 (6 bases). With 2 bases removed from V and 2 bases from J, the gap between germline ends came to 15 bases. The CDR3 is 16 residues long. Per the germline V gene, CDR1 is MNHEY and CDR2 is SVGEGT. The CDR3 loop reads CASSYIAGGINYGYTF. CDR3 sequence (DNA): TGTGCCAGCAGTTACATTGCTGGGGGCATCAACTATGGCTACACCTTC.

The genes are TRBV7-2 and TRBJ2-1; no clear D gene. The CDR3 is 14 amino acids. V lost 3 bases to trimming and J lost 5 bases, with 11 bases between them. The germline V gene has CDR1 SGHTA and CDR2 FQGNSA. This CDR3 is CASSFTAINNEQFF. The CDR3 nucleotides read TGTGCCAGCAGCTTCACGGCTATTAACAATGAGCAGTTCTTC.

CDR3 DNA sequence: TGCAGCGTTGAGTCAGGGACCAATGGCTACACCTTC. This gives the protein CSVESGTNGYTF. The gene calls are TRBV29-1 and TRBJ1-2; D may be TRBD1 (5 bases). The CDR3 is 12 amino acids. V dropped 3 bases and J dropped 6 bases, with 11 bases sitting between them. The germline gives CDR1 SQVTM, CDR2 ANQGSEA. Filled out from reference TRBV29-1 and TRBJ1-2, the complete variable domain reads SAVISQKPSRDICQRGTSLTIQCQVDSQVTMMFWYRQQPGQSLTLIATANQGSEATYESGFVIDKFPISRPNLTFSTLTVSNMSPEDSSIYLCSVESGTNGYTFGSGTRLTVV.

V usage is TRBV6-2 or TRBV6-3 and J usage is TRBJ1-2; D uncertain. Germline V gene sequence: CDR1 MNHEY, CDR2 SVGEGT. Trimming took 2 bases from V and 0 from J, leaving 13 bases between them. This CDR3 contains 16 residues. In nucleotides, the CDR3 is TGTGCCAGCAGTTACAATCTTGGCACGACTAACTATGGCTACACCTTC. It yields the protein CASSYNLGTTNYGYTF.

This clonotype was detected only a few times. This sequence joins TRBV14 and TRBJ2-3; 8 bases match TRBD2. With V trimmed by 0 bases and J by 2 bases, 4 bases remained unmatched. This CDR3 region has 16 residues. Germline CDR1 and CDR2: SGHDN and FVKESK. The CDR3: CASSQDLRGATDTQYF. The CDR3 DNA sequence: TGTGCCAGCAGCCAAGATCTGCGGGGGGCCACAGATACGCAGTATTTT.